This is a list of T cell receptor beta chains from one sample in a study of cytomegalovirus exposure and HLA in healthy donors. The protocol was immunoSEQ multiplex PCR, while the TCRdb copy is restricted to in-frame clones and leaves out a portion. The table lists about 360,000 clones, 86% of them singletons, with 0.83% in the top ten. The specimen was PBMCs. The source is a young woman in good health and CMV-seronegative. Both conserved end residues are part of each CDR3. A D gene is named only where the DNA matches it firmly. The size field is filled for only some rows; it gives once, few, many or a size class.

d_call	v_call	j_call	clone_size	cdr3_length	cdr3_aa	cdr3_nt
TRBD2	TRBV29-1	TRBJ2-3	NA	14	CSVGAGDLTDTQYF	TGCAGCGTCGGAGCGGGGGACCTCACAGATACGCAGTATTTT
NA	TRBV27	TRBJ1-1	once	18	CASSPTPGRGLMNTEAFF	TGTGCCAGCAGTCCAACTCCAGGGAGGGGCCTAATGAACACTGAAGCTTTCTTT
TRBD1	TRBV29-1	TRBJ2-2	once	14	CSVEDRGRTGELFF	TGCAGCGTTGAAGACAGGGGGCGGACCGGGGAGCTGTTTTTT
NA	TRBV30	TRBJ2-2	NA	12	CAWRTFTGELFF	TGTGCCTGGAGGACATTTACCGGGGAGCTGTTTTTT
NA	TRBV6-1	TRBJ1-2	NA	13	CASRPTYRVGYTF	TGTGCCAGCAGACCAACATACAGGGTTGGCTACACCTTC
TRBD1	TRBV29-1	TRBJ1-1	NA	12	CSGLGGSFEAFF	TGCAGCGGTTTAGGGGGCTCCTTCGAAGCTTTCTTT
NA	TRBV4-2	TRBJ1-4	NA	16	CASSQGGLTTNEKLFF	TGTGCCAGCAGCCAAGGAGGACTTACAACTAATGAAAAACTGTTTTTT
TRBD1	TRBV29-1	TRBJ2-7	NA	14	CSVGRTGGGYEQYF	TGCAGCGTTGGCCGGACAGGGGGGGGTTACGAGCAGTACTTC
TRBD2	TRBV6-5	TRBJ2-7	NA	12	CATASGTYEQYF	TGTGCTACGGCTAGCGGGACCTACGAGCAGTACTTC
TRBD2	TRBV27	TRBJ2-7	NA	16	CASSAYLAESFYEQYF	TGTGCCAGCAGTGCCTACCTAGCGGAGAGCTTCTACGAGCAGTACTTC
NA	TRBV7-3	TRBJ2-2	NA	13	CASSLTFAGELFF	TGTGCCAGCAGCTTAACGTTCGCCGGGGAGCTGTTTTTT
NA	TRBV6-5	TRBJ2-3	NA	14	CASRRGTGTDTQYF	TGTGCCAGCAGACGGGGGACCGGCACAGATACGCAGTATTTT
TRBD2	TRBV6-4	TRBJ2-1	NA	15	CASSVVGGSSDEQFF	TGTGCCAGCAGTGTGGTGGGAGGGTCGAGCGATGAGCAGTTCTTC
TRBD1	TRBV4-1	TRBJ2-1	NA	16	CASSQATGTGINEQFF	TGCGCCAGCAGCCAAGCCACCGGGACAGGGATCAATGAGCAGTTCTTC
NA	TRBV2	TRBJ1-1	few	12	CASKGGASEAFF	TGTGCCAGCAAGGGTGGGGCCTCTGAAGCTTTCTTT
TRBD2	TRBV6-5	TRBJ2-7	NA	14	CASSSASGSYEQYF	TGTGCCAGCAGTTCGGCTAGCGGATCCTACGAGCAGTACTTC
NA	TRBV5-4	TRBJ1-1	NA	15	CASSLGRGVSPEAFF	TGTGCCAGCAGCTTGGGTCGGGGGGTGTCACCTGAAGCTTTCTTT
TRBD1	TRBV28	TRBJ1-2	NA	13	CASSLEGDRRYTF	TGTGCCAGCAGTTTAGAGGGGGACAGGCGGTACACCTTC
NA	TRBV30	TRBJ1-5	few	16	CAWARDGSIGGQPQHF	TGTGCCTGGGCTAGGGACGGCTCCATCGGGGGTCAGCCCCAGCATTTT
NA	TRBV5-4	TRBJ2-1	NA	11	CASSALGEQFF	TGTGCCAGCAGCGCGCTAGGTGAGCAGTTCTTC
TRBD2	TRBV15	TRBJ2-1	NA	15	CATSTTREAVNEQFF	TGTGCCACCAGCACCACGCGGGAGGCGGTCAATGAGCAGTTCTTC
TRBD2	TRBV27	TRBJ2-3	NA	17	CASSFLTSGGSTDTQYF	TGTGCCAGCAGTTTCCTTACTAGCGGGGGTAGCACAGATACGCAGTATTTT
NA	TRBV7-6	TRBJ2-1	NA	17	CASSPRYGGASYNEQFF	TGTGCCAGCAGCCCCCGCTACGGAGGGGCTTCCTACAATGAGCAGTTCTTC
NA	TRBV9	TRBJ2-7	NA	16	CASSVDGGAAMGEQYF	TGTGCCAGCAGCGTAGATGGCGGGGCGGCAATGGGAGAGCAGTACTTC
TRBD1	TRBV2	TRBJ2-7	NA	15	CASRRLTGGSHEQYF	TGTGCCAGCAGAAGATTGACAGGGGGGTCACACGAGCAGTACTTC
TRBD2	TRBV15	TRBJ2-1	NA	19	CATSRAGGLAGPSYNEQFF	TGTGCCACCAGCAGAGCAGGGGGACTAGCGGGTCCCTCCTACAATGAGCAGTTCTTC
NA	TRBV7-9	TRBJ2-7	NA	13	CASSSTGGYEQYF	TGTGCCAGCAGCTCCACGGGTGGCTACGAGCAGTACTTC
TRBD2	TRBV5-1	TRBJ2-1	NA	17	CASMASGGNQPYNEQFF	TGCGCCAGCATGGCTAGCGGGGGGAATCAGCCTTACAATGAGCAGTTCTTC
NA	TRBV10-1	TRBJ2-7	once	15	CASSESGQKFYEQYF	TGCGCCAGCAGCGAAAGTGGACAGAAATTCTACGAGCAGTACTTC
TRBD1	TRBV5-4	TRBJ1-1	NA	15	CASSLTQGGNTEAFF	TGTGCCAGCAGCTTGACCCAGGGGGGTAACACTGAAGCTTTCTTT
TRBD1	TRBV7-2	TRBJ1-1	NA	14	CASRRRQGNTEAFF	TGTGCCAGCCGACGGAGACAGGGGAACACTGAAGCTTTCTTT
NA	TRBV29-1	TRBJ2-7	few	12	CSVEFGAYEQYF	TGCAGCGTTGAGTTCGGAGCCTACGAGCAGTACTTC
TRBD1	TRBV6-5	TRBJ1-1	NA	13	CASIPGTGAEAFF	TGTGCCAGTATCCCCGGGACAGGGGCTGAAGCTTTCTTT
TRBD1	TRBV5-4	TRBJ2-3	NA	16	CASSLVSGGSTDTQYF	TGTGCCAGCAGCTTGGTTTCAGGGGGTAGCACAGATACGCAGTATTTT
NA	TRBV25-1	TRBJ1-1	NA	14	CASSPGQLNTEAFF	TGTGCCAGCAGCCCAGGACAGCTGAACACTGAAGCTTTCTTT
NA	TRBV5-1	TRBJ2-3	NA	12	CASSYSGDTQYF	TGCGCCAGCAGTTATAGCGGTGATACGCAGTATTTT
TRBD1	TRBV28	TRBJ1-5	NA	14	CASSPGTANQPQHF	TGTGCCAGCAGTCCTGGGACAGCTAATCAGCCCCAGCATTTT
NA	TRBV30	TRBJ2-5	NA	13	CAWMETNGETQYF	TGTGCCTGGATGGAGACTAACGGGGAGACCCAGTACTTC
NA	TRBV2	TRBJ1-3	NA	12	CASSSYGNTIYF	TGTGCCAGCAGCAGTTATGGAAACACCATATATTTT
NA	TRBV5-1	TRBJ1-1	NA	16	CASSFDPGLTSTEAFF	TGCGCCAGCAGCTTCGACCCGGGACTGACAAGTACTGAAGCTTTCTTT
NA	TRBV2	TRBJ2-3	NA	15	CASSVLSGSTDTQYF	TGTGCCAGCAGCGTCCTTTCGGGGAGCACAGATACGCAGTATTTT
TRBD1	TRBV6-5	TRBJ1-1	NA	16	CASSYLDRGTNTEAFF	TGTGCCAGCAGTTACTTGGACAGGGGGACGAACACTGAAGCTTTCTTT
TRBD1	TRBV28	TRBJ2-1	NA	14	CASSWDREDNEQFF	TGTGCCAGCAGCTGGGACAGGGAAGACAATGAGCAGTTCTTC
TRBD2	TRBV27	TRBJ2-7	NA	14	CASSLGGGRYEQYF	TGTGCCAGCAGTTTGGGGGGAGGGAGGTACGAGCAGTACTTC
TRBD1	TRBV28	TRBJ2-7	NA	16	CASSLLPGQGPYEQYF	TGTGCCAGCAGCCTACTCCCGGGACAGGGGCCCTACGAGCAGTACTTC
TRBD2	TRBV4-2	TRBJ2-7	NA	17	CASSQVLRTSGLHEQYF	TGTGCCAGCAGCCAAGTCTTAAGGACTAGCGGGCTCCACGAGCAGTACTTC
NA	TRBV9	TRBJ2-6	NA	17	CASSVEPGLTGANVLTF	TGTGCCAGCAGCGTAGAACCGGGTCTCACTGGGGCCAACGTCCTGACTTTC
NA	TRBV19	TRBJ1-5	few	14	CASSNRAGNQPQHF	TGTGCCAGTAGTAACAGGGCAGGCAATCAGCCCCAGCATTTT
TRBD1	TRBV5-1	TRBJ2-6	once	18	CASSSGDRVAAGANVLTF	TGCGCCAGCAGTAGTGGGGACAGGGTAGCAGCCGGGGCCAACGTCCTGACTTTC
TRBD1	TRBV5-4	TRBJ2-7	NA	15	CASSPGQGSTYEQYF	TGTGCCAGCAGTCCAGGACAGGGTTCTACCTACGAGCAGTACTTC
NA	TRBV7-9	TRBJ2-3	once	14	CASSLAGGADTQYF	TGTGCCAGCAGCTTAGCCGGGGGTGCAGATACGCAGTATTTT
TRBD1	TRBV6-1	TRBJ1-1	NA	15	CASRVGQGKNTEAFF	TGTGCCAGCAGGGTAGGACAGGGTAAGAACACTGAAGCTTTCTTT
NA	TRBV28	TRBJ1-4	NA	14	CASRITGGNEKLFF	TGTGCCAGCAGGATTACAGGTGGAAATGAAAAACTGTTTTTT
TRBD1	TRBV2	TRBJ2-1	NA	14	CASHSRGFDNEQFF	TGTGCCAGCCATAGCAGGGGGTTCGACAATGAGCAGTTCTTC
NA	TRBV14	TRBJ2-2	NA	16	CASSQVDHRSTGELFF	TGTGCCAGCAGCCAAGTAGATCACAGATCCACCGGGGAGCTGTTTTTT
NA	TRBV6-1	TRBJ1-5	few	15	CASSVLAGSNQPQHF	TGTGCCAGCAGTGTTTTGGCGGGGAGTAATCAGCCCCAGCATTTT
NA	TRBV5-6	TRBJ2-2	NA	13	CASSPSNTGELFF	TGTGCCAGCAGCCCGTCGAACACCGGGGAGCTGTTTTTT
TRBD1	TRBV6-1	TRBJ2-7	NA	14	CASSDLTGGAQEYF	TGTGCCAGCAGCGACCTAACAGGGGGCGCACAGGAGTACTTC
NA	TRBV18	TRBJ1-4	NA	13	CASSIGLNEKLFF	TGTGCCAGCTCTATCGGTTTAAATGAAAAACTGTTTTTT
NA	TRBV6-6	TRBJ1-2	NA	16	CASSYSRGAGGYGYTF	TGTGCCAGCAGTTACTCGCGGGGGGCGGGCGGCTATGGCTACACCTTC